This TCR beta chain was retrieved from a study of blood T cell repertoires in COVID-19. Study in general: T cells, B-cell-depleted T cells, or PBMCs supplied cDNA or gDNA.

Original processing notes: The assay estimated nucleated cells by amplifying reference gene primers. Method: immunoSEQ multiplex PCR; TCRdb's copy keeps in-frame clones and lacks some. That table supplies the V and J calls and clone size; D and trimming were determined from the DNA. The sample shows about 82,000 clones, around nine tenths of them seen only once. Ages ranged from about 18 to 89 years, with residence in some 25 US areas. Grouping used clinical history reported by participants in a survey and questionnaire. CDR3 length equals 14 residues. Deletions cut 2 bases from V and 1 base from J, with 5 bases between. Germline lookup yields CDR1 MNHNS and CDR2 SASEGT.

Sequenced input: PBMCs or T cells enriched from blood (not recorded which). The chain couples TRBV6-1 to TRBJ2-2; D ambiguous. The sequence was collected from a woman in her 50s with acute COVID-19. CDR3 region: CASSETLNTGELFF. The CDR3 DNA is TGTGCCAGCAGTGAAACATTGAACACCGGGGAGCTGTTTTTT.